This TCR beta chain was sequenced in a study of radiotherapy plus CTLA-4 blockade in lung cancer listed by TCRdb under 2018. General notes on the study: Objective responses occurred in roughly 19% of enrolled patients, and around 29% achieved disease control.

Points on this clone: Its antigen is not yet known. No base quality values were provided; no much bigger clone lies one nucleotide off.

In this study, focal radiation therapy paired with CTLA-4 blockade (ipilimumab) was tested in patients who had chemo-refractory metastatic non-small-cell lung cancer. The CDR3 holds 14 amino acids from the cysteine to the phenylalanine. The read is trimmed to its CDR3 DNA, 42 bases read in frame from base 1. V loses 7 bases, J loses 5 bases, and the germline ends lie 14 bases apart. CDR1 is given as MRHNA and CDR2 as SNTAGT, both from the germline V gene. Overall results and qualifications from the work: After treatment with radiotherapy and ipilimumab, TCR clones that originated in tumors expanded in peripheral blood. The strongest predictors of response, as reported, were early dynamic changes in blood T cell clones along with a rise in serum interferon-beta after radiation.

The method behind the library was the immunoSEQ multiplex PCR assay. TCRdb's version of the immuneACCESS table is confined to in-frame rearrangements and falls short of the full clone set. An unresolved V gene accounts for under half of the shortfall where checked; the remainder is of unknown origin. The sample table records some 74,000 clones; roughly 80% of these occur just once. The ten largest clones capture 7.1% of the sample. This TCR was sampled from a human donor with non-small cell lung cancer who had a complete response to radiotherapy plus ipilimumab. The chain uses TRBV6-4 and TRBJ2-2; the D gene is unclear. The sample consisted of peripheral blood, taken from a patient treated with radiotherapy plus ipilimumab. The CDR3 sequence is CASTPSPGTGELFF. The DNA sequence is TGTGCCAGCACACCCTCGCCCGGAACCGGGGAGCTGTTTTTT.